This TCR beta chain was identified during a study of brain metastases from non-small cell lung cancer. The CDR3 consists of 15 residues. Germline CDR1 is MDHEN and CDR2 is SYDVKM. Using immunoSEQ multiplex PCR, the repertoire was profiled, and TCRdb retains in-frame clones only, with some absent. The data contain more than 700 clones, around 80% of them singletons. With respect to this clone: An end of the junction does not agree with germline; a read error may underlie this.

The V gene is TRBV28, the J gene TRBJ2-7; TRBD1 agrees at 10 bases. Sequencing input: primary lung tumor tissue. This sequence was found in a donor at least 40 years old with non-small cell lung cancer. The CDR3: CASSSGTGDSYKQYF. CDR3 bases: TGTGCCAGCAGCTCCGGGACAGGGGACTCCTACAAGCAGTACTTC.